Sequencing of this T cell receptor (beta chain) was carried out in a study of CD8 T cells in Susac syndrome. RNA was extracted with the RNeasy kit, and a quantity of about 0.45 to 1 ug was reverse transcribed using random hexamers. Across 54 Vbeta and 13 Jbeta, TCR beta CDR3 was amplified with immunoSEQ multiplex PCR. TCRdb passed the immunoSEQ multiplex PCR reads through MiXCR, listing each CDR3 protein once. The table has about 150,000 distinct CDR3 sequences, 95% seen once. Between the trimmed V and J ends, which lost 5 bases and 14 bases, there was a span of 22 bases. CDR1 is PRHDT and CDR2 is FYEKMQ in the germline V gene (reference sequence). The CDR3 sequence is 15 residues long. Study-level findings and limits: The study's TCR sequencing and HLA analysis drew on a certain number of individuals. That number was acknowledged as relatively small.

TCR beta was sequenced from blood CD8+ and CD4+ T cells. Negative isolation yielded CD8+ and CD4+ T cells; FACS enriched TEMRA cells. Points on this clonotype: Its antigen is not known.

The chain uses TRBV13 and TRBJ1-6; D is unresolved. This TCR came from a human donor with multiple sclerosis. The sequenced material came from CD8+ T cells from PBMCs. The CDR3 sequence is CASSPVDSRPFTLHF. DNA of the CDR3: TGTGCCAGCAGCCCCGTGGACTCTCGCCCTTTCACCCTCCACTTT.